This T cell receptor beta chain was sequenced in a study of early T cells in non-severe SARS-CoV-2 infection. Across the study: The sequenced material was bulk RNA from unsorted whole blood, and its chains were unpaired.

Overall study results and limits: Matches to VDJdb favored anti-spike CD8 responses and missed private and CD4 specificities.

Individually, cDNA molecules had unique molecular identifiers attached to them. TCRdb called the 5' RACE reads again in MiXCR, with one record for every CDR3 protein. The table shows tens of thousands of distinct CDR3 sequences, with 11% occurring only once. The V gene lost 1 base and the J gene lost 0 bases, with 7 bases spanning the gap. Per the germline V gene, CDR1 is SGHTA and CDR2 is FQGNSA. This CDR3 contains 14 residues. This clonotype was observed a few times. Antigen unknown. The J gene is TRBJ2-7, the V gene TRBV7-2; no reliable D call. This sequence originates from an adult who was a healthcare worker with PCR-confirmed SARS-CoV-2 infection or an uninfected control (not recorded which). The sequences come from whole blood, collected at baseline. CDR3 sequence reads: CASSLGVFSYEQYF. In nucleotides, the CDR3 is TGTGCCAGCAGCTTAGGGGTTTTCTCCTACGAGCAGTACTTC. Full variable domain (rest looked up from reference TRBV7-2 and TRBJ2-7): GAGVSQSPSNKVTEKGKDVELRCDPISGHTALYWYRQSLGQGLEFLIYFQGNSAPDKSGLPSDRFSAERTGGSVSTLTIQRTQQEDSAVYLCASSLGVFSYEQYFGPGTRLTVT.